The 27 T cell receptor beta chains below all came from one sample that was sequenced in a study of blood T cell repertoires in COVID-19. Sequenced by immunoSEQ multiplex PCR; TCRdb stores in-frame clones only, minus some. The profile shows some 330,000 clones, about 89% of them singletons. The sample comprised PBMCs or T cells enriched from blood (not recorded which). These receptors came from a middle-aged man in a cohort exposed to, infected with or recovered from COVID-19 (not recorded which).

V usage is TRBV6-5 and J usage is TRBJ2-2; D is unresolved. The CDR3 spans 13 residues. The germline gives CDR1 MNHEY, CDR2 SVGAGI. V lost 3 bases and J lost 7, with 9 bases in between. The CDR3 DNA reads TGTGCCAGCAGTTATCGGTTGAACGGGGAGCTGTTTTTT. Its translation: CASSYRLNGELFF.

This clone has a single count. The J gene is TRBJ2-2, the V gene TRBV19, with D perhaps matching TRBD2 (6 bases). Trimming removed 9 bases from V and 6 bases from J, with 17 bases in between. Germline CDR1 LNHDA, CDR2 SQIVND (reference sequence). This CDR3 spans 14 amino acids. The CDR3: CARPGGDESGELFF. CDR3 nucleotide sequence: TGTGCCAGACCTGGAGGGGACGAATCCGGGGAGCTGTTTTTT. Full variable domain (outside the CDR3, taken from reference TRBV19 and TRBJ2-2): DGGITQSPKYLFRKEGQNVTLSCEQNLNHDAMYWYRQDPGQGLRLIYYSQIVNDFQKGDIAEGYSVSREKKESFPLTVTSAQKNPTAFYLCARPGGDESGELFFGEGSRLTVL.

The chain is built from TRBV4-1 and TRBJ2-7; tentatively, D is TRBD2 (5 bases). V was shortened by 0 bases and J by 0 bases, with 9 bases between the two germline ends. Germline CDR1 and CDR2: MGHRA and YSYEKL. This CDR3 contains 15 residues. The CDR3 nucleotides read TGCGCCAGCAGCCAAGATTCGGGGAGCTCCTACGAGCAGTACTTC. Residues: CASSQDSGSSYEQYF.

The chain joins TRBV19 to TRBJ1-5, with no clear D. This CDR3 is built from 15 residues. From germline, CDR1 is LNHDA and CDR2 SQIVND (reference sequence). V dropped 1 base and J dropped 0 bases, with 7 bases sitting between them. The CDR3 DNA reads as TGTGCCAGTAGTATAGGCACCTATAGCAATCAGCCCCAGCATTTT. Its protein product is CASSIGTYSNQPQHF.

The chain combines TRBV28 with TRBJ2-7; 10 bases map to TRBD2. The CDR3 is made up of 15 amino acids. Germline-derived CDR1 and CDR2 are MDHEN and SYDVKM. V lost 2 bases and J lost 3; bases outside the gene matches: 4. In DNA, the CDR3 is TGTGCCAGCAGTTTAAGCGGGAGGGATAACTACGAGCAGTACTTC. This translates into CASSLSGRDNYEQYF.

CDR3 coding DNA: TGTGCCAGCAGAACCGGGACTATAGGAGAGCAGTACTTC. Translation: CASRTGTIGEQYF. The rearrangement joins TRBV27 to TRBJ2-7, with 7 bases that match TRBD2. CDR1 and CDR2 (germline): MNHEY, SMNVEV (reference sequence). Unmatched junction bases numbered 9, after V lost 6 bases and J lost 7 bases. This CDR3 spans 13 amino acids.

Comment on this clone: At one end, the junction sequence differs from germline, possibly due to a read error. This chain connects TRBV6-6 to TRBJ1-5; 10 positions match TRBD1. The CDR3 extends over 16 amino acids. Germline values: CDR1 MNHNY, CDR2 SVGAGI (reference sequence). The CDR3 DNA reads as TGTGCCAGCAGTAACTCTTACGGGACAGGGGATCAGCCCCAGCATTTT. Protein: CASSNSYGTGDQPQHF.

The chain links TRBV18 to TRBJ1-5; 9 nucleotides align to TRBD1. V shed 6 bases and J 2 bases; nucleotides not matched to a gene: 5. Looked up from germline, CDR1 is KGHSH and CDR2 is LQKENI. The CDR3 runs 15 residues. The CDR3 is CASSPTGGGNQPQHF. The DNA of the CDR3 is TGTGCCAGCTCCCCCACAGGGGGCGGCAATCAGCCCCAGCATTTT.

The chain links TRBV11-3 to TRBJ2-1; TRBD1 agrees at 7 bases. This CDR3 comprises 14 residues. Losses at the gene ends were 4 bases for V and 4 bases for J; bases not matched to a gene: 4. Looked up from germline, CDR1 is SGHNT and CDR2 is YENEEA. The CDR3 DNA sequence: TGTGCCAGCAGCTCACCAGGGGGTTACAATGAGCAGTTCTTC. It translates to CASSSPGGYNEQFF.

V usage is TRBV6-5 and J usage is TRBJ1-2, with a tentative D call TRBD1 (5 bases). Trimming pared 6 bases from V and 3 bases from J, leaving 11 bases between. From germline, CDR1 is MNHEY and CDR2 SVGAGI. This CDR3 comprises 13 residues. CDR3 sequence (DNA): TGTGCCAGCAGGAATCCGACAGACTATGGCTACACCTTC. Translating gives CASRNPTDYGYTF.

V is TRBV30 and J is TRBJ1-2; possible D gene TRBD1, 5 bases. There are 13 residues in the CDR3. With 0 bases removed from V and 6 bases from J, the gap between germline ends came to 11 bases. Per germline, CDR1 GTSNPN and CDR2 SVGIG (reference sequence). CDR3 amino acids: CAWSVQGENGYTF. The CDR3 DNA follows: TGTGCCTGGAGTGTACAAGGGGAAAATGGCTACACCTTC.

The CDR3 loop reads CASRSGASTYEQYF. In DNA form, the CDR3 reads TGCGCCAGCAGAAGTGGGGCCTCGACCTACGAGCAGTACTTC. The rearrangement links TRBV5-1 to TRBJ2-7, with a weak D call TRBD1 (5 bases). The CDR3 consists of 14 residues. The ends were cut back, 5 bases at V and 2 bases at J, with 14 bases in the middle. Looked up from germline, CDR1 is SGHRS and CDR2 is YFSETQ.

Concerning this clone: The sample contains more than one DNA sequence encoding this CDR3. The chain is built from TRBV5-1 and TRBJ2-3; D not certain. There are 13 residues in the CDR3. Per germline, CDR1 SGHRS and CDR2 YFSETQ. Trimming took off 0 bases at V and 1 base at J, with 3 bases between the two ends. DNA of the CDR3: TGCGCCAGCAGCTTGGCCGGCACAGATACGCAGTATTTT. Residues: CASSLAGTDTQYF.

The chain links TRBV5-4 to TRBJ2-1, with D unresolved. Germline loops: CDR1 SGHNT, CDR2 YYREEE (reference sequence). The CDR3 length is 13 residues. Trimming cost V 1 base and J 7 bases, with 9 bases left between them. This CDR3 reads CASSLSSRNEQFF. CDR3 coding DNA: TGTGCCAGCAGCTTGTCTTCGCGAAATGAGCAGTTCTTC.

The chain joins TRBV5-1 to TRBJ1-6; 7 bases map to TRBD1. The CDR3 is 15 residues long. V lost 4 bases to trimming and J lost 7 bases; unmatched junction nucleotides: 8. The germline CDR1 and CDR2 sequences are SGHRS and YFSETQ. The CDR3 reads CASSPTTGPNSPLHF. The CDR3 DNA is TGCGCCAGCAGCCCCACGACAGGGCCAAATTCACCCCTCCACTTT.

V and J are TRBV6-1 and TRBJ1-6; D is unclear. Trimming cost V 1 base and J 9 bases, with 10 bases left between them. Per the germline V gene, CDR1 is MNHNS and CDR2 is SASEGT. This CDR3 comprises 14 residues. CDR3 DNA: TGTGCCAGCAGTGAAGGCAGGCCAATTTCACCCCTCCACTTT. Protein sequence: CASSEGRPISPLHF.

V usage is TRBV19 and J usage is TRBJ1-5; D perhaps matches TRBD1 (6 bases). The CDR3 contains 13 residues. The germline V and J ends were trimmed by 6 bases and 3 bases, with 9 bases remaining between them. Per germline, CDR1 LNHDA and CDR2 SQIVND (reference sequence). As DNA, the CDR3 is TGTGCCAGTAGCCAGGGGATCAATCAGCCCCAGCATTTT. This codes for CASSQGINQPQHF.

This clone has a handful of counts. CDR3 bases: TGTGCCAGCAGCTTAGCGACGGACTTTTTGGCTTTCTTT. Residues: CASSLATDFLAFF. This rearrangement joins TRBV7-2 to TRBJ1-1; D gene ambiguous. This CDR3 region has 13 residues. Germline CDR1 and CDR2: SGHTA and FQGNSA. V was cut by 0 bases and J by 11 bases, with 13 bases left in between.

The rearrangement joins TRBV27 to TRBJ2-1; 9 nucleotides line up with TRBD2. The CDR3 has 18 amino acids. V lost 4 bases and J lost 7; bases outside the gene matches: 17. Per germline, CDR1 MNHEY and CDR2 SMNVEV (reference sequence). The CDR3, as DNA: TGTGCCAGCAGTTCATCCGGGACTAGCACCCCCGCGGGGAATGAGCAGTTCTTC. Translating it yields CASSSSGTSTPAGNEQFF.

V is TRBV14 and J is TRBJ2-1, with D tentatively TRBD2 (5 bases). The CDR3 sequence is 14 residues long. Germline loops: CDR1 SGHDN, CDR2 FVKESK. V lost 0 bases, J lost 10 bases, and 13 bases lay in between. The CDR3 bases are TGTGCCAGCAGCCAAGATCGTAGCAGCGGAGAGCAGTTCTTC. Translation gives CASSQDRSSGEQFF.

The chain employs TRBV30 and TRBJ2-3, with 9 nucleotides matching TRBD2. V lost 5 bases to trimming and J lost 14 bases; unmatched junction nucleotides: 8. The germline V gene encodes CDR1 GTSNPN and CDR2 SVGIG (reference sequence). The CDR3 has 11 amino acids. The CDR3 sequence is CAWGLAGRLYF. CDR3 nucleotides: TGTGCCTGGGGCCTAGCGGGAAGGCTGTATTTT.

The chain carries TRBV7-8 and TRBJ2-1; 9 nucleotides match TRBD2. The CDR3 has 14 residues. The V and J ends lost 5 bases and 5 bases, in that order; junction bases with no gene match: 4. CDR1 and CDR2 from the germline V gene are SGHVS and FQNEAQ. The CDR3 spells CASSKTSGNNEQFF. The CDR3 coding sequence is TGTGCCAGCAGCAAGACTAGCGGAAACAATGAGCAGTTCTTC.

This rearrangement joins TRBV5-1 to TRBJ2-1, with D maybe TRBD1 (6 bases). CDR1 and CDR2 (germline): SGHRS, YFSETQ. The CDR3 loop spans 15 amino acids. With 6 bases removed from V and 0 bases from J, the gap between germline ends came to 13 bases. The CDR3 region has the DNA TGCGCCAGCAAAGCTCTAGGGGGCTCCTACAATGAGCAGTTCTTC. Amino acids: CASKALGGSYNEQFF.

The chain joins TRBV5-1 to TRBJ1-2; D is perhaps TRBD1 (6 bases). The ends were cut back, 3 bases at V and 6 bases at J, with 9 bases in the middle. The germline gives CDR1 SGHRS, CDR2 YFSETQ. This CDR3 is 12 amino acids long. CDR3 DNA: TGCGCCAGCAGCTCTAACAGGGATGGCTACACCTTC. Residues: CASSSNRDGYTF.

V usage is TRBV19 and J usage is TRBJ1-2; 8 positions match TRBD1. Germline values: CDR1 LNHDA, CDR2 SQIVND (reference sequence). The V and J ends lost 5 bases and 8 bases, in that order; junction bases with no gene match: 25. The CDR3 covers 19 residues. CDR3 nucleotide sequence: TGTGCCAGTAGTCCCTGGACAGGGCGGAGGTCCCCCCCCACTAAGGGCTACACCTTC. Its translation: CASSPWTGRRSPPTKGYTF.

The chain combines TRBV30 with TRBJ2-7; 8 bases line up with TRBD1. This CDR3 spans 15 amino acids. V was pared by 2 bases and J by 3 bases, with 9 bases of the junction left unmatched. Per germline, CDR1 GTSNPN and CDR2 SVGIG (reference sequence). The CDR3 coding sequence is TGTGCCTGGAGTAAGTCCGGGACAGGCCTCTACGAGCAGTACTTC. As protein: CAWSKSGTGLYEQYF.

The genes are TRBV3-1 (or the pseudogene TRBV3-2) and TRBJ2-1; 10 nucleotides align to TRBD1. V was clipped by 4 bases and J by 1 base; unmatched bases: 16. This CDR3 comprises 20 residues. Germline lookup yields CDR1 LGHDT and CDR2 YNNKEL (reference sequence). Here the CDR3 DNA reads TGTGCCAGCAGCCCCAAGTTCTATGGCGCGGGACAGGGGTCCTACAATGAGCAGTTCTTC. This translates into CASSPKFYGAGQGSYNEQFF.